This T cell receptor beta chain was documented in a study of response to subunit inactivated influenza vaccine (dated by TCRdb to the late 2010s). Describing the broader study: Deep quantitative T cell receptor repertoire profiling was used in the study to track responses to a trivalent subunit inactivated influenza vaccine. The investigation overall reported the following: According to the authors, only a limited number of new T cells may be recruited by each seasonal influenza vaccination.

CDR1 MDHEN and CDR2 SYDVKM were looked up in the germline V gene. V and J are truncated by 4 bases and 4 bases respectively, leaving an intervening sequence of 16 bases. Reading from cysteine to phenylalanine, the CDR3 counts 15 amino acids. The entry retains the CDR3 DNA only, 45 bases that are in frame from base 1. The method behind the library was RT-PCR. The data were produced on an Illumina HiSeq 2500. TCRdb itself trimmed the public reads at Q25 with fastp, ran MiXCR and retained productive beta chains. Merged by CDR3 protein, the rows form single entries marked with the most common genes and DNA. The table for this sample lists about 540,000 distinct CDR3 sequences; approximately 24% of them were counted only once. Around 2.8% of the sample goes to the ten largest clones. This clonotype turned up a few times. Its antigen target is currently unknown. One base away there is no much larger clone; base qualities are not given.

This same sample was also part of a study on T cells expressing NK-cell markers. Drawing on the second study: TCR beta cDNA libraries were prepared using 5'RACE template switching, which introduced a universal primer site and unique molecular identifiers. TCR beta-chain repertoires were profiled in sorted CD3+CD56+NKG2C+, CD3+CD56+NKG2C- and CD3+CD56-NKG2C+ T-cell subsets from several donors. Among the eight sequenced donors, seven were HCMV-seropositive and one was HCMV-seronegative. In several experiments an anti-gammadeltaTCR antibody was added to restrict sorting to alphabetaTCR-expressing T cells. For more than 5 donors, the dominant CD3+CD56+NKG2C+ clonotypes were among the top 10 CD8+ clonotypes and accounted for roughly 1.0-8% of CD8+ T cells. Those dominant clonotypes were again the most abundant among CD3+CD56-NKG2C+ cells in several donors, at roughly 25-60.1%. It remained unclear whether the expanded NKG2C-expressing T cell clones were specific for HCMV antigens. Randomly selected healthy volunteers, three men and five women, were used as the eight sequenced donors. HCMV-specific IgG was detected in serum with a commercial ELISA kit to determine HCMV serostatus. Ficoll density gradient centrifugation was used to isolate peripheral blood mononuclear cells from blood. CD4+ and CD8+ T cells were isolated from PBMC by magnetic immunoseparation with Miltenyi isolation kits. cDNA synthesis was primed from the TCR beta constant segment and was followed by two successive PCR amplification steps. Illumina HiSeq 2000/2500, MiSeq or NextSeq was used to sequence libraries as 2 x 150 bp reads. MIGEC was used to demultiplex reads and group reads by UMI, and MiTCR was used to assemble and quantify clonotypes. Only TCR cDNA sequences supported by at least two reads were kept to exclude erroneous sequences. The tcR package was used for downstream repertoire analysis, with clonotypes matched between fractions based on CDR3 nucleotide sequence plus V segment. Antigen specificity was annotated against VDJdb with VDJmatch, allowing one amino acid substitution in CDR3.

Material: CD4+ T cells sorted from PBMCs, obtained roughly 13 days after vaccination. The source is a man over 45 who received an inactivated influenza vaccine. Donor details come from another sample of the same person, matched by shared clones. The chain joins TRBV28 to TRBJ1-2, with an unclear D gene assignment. The DNA sequence is TGTGCCAGCAGTTCTGGTAGGGATCTCTCCTATGGCTACACCTTC. It specifies CASSSGRDLSYGYTF.